The 24 T cell receptor beta chains below were found in one sample sequenced in a study of T cells after yellow fever vaccination. TCRdb analysed the 5' RACE reads with MiXCR anew, one entry per CDR3 protein. The table has some 300,000 distinct CDR3 sequences, approximately 10% seen once. The sample here was CD4+ T cells sorted from PBMCs, taken 5 days after the yellow fever booster vaccination. The receptors here all came from a man between 18 and 35 years old who received the YFV17D yellow fever vaccine.

This clonotype was counted between two and nine times. V usage is TRBV9 and J usage is TRBJ1-1; 9 bases fit TRBD1. Germline V CDR1 and CDR2: SGDLS, YYNGEE. This CDR3 is built from 14 residues. The V gene end was trimmed by 4 bases and the J gene end by 3 bases; junction bases not matched to a gene: 4. In DNA form, the CDR3 reads TGTGCCAGCAGCACCAGGACAGGGGACACTGAAGCTTTCTTT. This encodes CASSTRTGDTEAFF.

The gene calls are TRBV6-1 and TRBJ2-7, with a possible D match to TRBD2 (5 bases). The CDR3 sequence is 15 residues long. Germline values: CDR1 MNHNS, CDR2 SASEGT. V was cut by 6 bases and J by 5 bases, with 20 bases left in between. CDR3 region: CASRRPGRLIDEQYF. The CDR3 DNA is TGTGCCAGCAGAAGACCGGGAAGATTGATCGACGAGCAGTACTTC.

The rearrangement uses TRBV6-2 or TRBV6-3 and TRBJ2-2; D not resolved. With 2 bases removed from V and 7 bases from J, the gap between germline ends came to 5 bases. The CDR3 has 12 amino acids. Per germline, CDR1 MNHEY and CDR2 SVGEGT. CDR3 nucleotides: TGTGCCAGCAGTTACCTGTACGGGGAGCTGTTTTTT. Translation: CASSYLYGELFF.

This clonotype was seen only a few times. The CDR3 DNA sequence: TGTGCCAGCAGCTCTTACCGGGACATACGGAATGAGCAGTTCTTC. As protein: CASSSYRDIRNEQFF. This sequence joins TRBV7-9 and TRBJ2-1, with a weak D call TRBD1 (6 bases). The germline V gene has CDR1 SEHNR and CDR2 FQNEAQ (reference sequence). V lost 4 bases, J lost 7 bases, and 17 bases lay in between. The CDR3 has 15 residues.

The CDR3 region is CASSFERGGRQFF. The CDR3 DNA reads TGTGCCAGCAGCTTCGAGCGAGGGGGGAGGCAGTTCTTC. V gene TRBV7-3 combines with J gene TRBJ2-1; D may be TRBD1 or TRBD2 (6 bases each). Trimming took 3 bases from V and 12 from J, leaving 15 bases between them. This CDR3 spans 13 amino acids. Germline CDR1 SGHTA, CDR2 FQGTGA.

This clonotype was seen many times. The chain joins TRBV4-3 to TRBJ2-2, with D possibly being TRBD2 (5 bases). Trimming took off 0 bases at V and 6 bases at J, with 8 bases between the two ends. In germline, CDR1 is LGHNA, CDR2 YSLEER. The CDR3 sequence is 14 residues long. CDR3: CASSQDAGAGELFF. The CDR3 DNA reads as TGCGCCAGCAGCCAAGATGCCGGGGCCGGGGAGCTGTTTTTT.

This clonotype was detected only a few times. The chain carries TRBV6-1 and TRBJ2-5; TRBD1 matches at 8 bases. This CDR3 contains 12 residues. The germline V gene encodes CDR1 MNHNS and CDR2 SASEGT. Trimming cost V 7 bases and J 6 bases; bases outside gene matches: 4. The DNA of the CDR3 is TGTGCCAGCACCGACAGGGGACAGACCCAGTACTTC. This gives the protein CASTDRGQTQYF.

This clonotype was found many times. The chain is built from TRBV4-2 and TRBJ2-4; D tentatively reads TRBD1 or TRBD2 (5 bases each). Germline values: CDR1 LGHNA, CDR2 YNFKEQ. V lost 5 bases to trimming and J lost 4 bases, with 18 bases between them. CDR3 length: 16 residues. CDR3 sequence: CASSSPLLGRKNIQYF. CDR3 in DNA: TGTGCCAGCAGCTCCCCCTTGCTGGGACGGAAAAACATTCAGTACTTC.

This clonotype was found a few times. V is TRBV6-1 and J is TRBJ1-5, with 9 bases fitting TRBD1. V dropped 8 bases and J dropped 7; count of bases not matched to a gene: 6. Per germline, CDR1 MNHNS and CDR2 SASEGT. The CDR3 is 13 amino acids. CDR3 nucleotide sequence: TGTGCCAGCGTAACAGGGGGCCGGCAGCCCCAGCATTTT. This translates into CASVTGGRQPQHF.

The gene calls are TRBV9 and TRBJ1-2, with D hard to call. CDR3 length: 13 amino acids. V lost 0 bases and J 8 bases, leaving 11 bases between the germline ends. CDR1 SGDLS and CDR2 YYNGEE come from the germline V gene. CDR3 in DNA: TGTGCCAGCAGCGTAGAAACAAGGAGAGGCTACACCTTC. Amino acid sequence: CASSVETRRGYTF.

This clonotype was observed a handful of times. V gene TRBV9 combines with J gene TRBJ2-3, with 7 bases fitting TRBD1. V trimming: 5 bases; J trimming: 0 bases; junction bases outside the gene matches: 6. This CDR3 comprises 15 residues. Germline V gives CDR1 SGDLS, CDR2 YYNGEE. CDR3 residues: CASRRGQVSTDTQYF. CDR3 nucleotides: TGTGCCAGCAGGAGGGGGCAGGTTAGCACAGATACGCAGTATTTT.

This clonotype turned up a few times. This rearrangement joins TRBV5-1 to TRBJ1-5, with D uncertain. The CDR3 is 15 residues long. The germline CDR1 and CDR2 sequences are SGHRS and YFSETQ. With 5 bases removed from V and 2 bases from J, the gap between germline ends came to 14 bases. The CDR3 region is CASRITYWGNQPQHF. Here the CDR3 DNA reads TGCGCCAGCAGGATTACCTACTGGGGCAATCAGCCCCAGCATTTT.

The table lists this clonotype with a few counts. The chain is built from TRBV20-1 and TRBJ2-3; 14 bases are shared with TRBD2. With 5 bases clipped from V and 7 bases from J, the junction kept 8 bases outside the gene matches. The CDR3 extends over 15 amino acids. Germline CDR1 DFQATT, CDR2 SNEGSKA (reference sequence). The CDR3 DNA reads TGCAGTGCTTCTCAGACTAGCGGGGGGGCCCATACGCAGTATTTT. This encodes CSASQTSGGAHTQYF.

The rearrangement joins TRBV5-5 to TRBJ1-2; D remains ambiguous. V was shortened by 2 bases and J by 2 bases, with 10 bases between the two germline ends. This CDR3 contains 14 residues. The germline gives CDR1 SGHKS, CDR2 YYEKEE (reference sequence). The CDR3 sequence: CASSFGVENYGYTF. The CDR3 DNA sequence: TGTGCCAGCAGCTTTGGGGTGGAGAACTATGGCTACACCTTC.

This clonotype has more than one count but fewer than ten. This chain uses TRBV19 with TRBJ2-7, with 7 bases lining up with TRBD1. Losses at the gene ends were 7 bases for V and 3 bases for J; bases not matched to a gene: 12. The length of the CDR3 is 15 residues. Looked up from germline, CDR1 is LNHDA and CDR2 is SQIVND (reference sequence). CDR3 coding DNA: TGTGCCAGTACCGCACGACAGGGTTTTCTCTACGAGCAGTACTTC. Translated: CASTARQGFLYEQYF.

This chain connects TRBV9 to TRBJ1-3; D unclear. The CDR3 is 15 residues long. Germline V gives CDR1 SGDLS, CDR2 YYNGEE. Trimming removed 0 bases at V and 0 bases at J, with 7 bases between. CDR3 sequence (DNA): TGTGCCAGCAGCGTAGATCCTCGCTCTGGAAACACCATATATTTT. It translates to CASSVDPRSGNTIYF.

Only a few counts were recorded for this clonotype. V usage is TRBV7-9 and J usage is TRBJ2-1, with D maybe TRBD2 (7 bases). The germline V gene encodes CDR1 SEHNR and CDR2 FQNEAQ (reference sequence). Trimming pared 6 bases from V and 13 bases from J, leaving 13 bases between. This CDR3 region has 11 residues. The CDR3 region has the DNA TGTGCCAGCAGAGGGGGGGACCAACAGTTCTTC. Amino acid sequence: CASRGGDQQFF.

V gene TRBV18 combines with J gene TRBJ2-7; 11 bases map to TRBD1. Germline lookup yields CDR1 KGHSH and CDR2 LQKENI. The CDR3 totals 14 residues. Losses at the gene ends were 3 bases for V and 7 bases for J; bases not matched to a gene: 5. The CDR3 coding sequence is TGTGCCAGCTCACCTCCGGGACAGGGGGGGGAGCAGTACTTC. Translation gives CASSPPGQGGEQYF.

The chain is built from TRBV18 and TRBJ1-1; D call uncertain. The V gene's germline CDR1 is KGHSH and CDR2 LQKENI. This CDR3 region has 15 residues. Trimming took 0 bases from V and 2 from J, leaving 10 bases between them. In DNA form, the CDR3 reads TGTGCCAGCTCACCACCGAGTCAACATAACACTGAAGCTTTCTTT. Amino acids: CASSPPSQHNTEAFF.

This clonotype was counted between two and nine times. CDR3 in amino acids: CASSYEWTGRQPQHF. The CDR3 nucleotides are TGTGCCAGCAGTTACGAATGGACAGGGAGGCAGCCCCAGCATTTT. The chain carries TRBV6-2 or TRBV6-3 and TRBJ1-5; 8 bases fit TRBD1. Trimming cost V 2 bases and J 7 bases; bases outside gene matches: 7. Germline CDR1 is MNHEY and CDR2 is SVGEGT. This CDR3 comprises 15 residues.

In this sample, this clonotype turned up a few times. The V and J genes are TRBV12-3 or TRBV12-4 and TRBJ1-4; D possibly corresponds to TRBD1 (5 bases). Trimming shortened V by 9 bases and J by 0 bases, and 11 bases separated the two germline ends. The length of the CDR3 is 14 residues. The CDR3 is CASRLGATNEKLFF. The CDR3 DNA reads TGTGCCAGTCGGCTAGGGGCAACTAATGAAAAACTGTTTTTT.

This clonotype was recorded a few times. V and J are TRBV28 and TRBJ2-7, with TRBD1 identical over 8 bases. Trimming removed 8 bases from V and 1 base from J; junction bases left unmatched: 7. This CDR3 contains 14 residues. Germline CDR1 reads MDHEN; CDR2 reads SYDVKM. CDR3 nucleotides: TGTGCCAGCGCCGGACAGGGTAGATCCTACGAGCAGTACGTC. As protein: CASAGQGRSYEQYV.

This clonotype was picked up a small number of times. V usage is TRBV5-1 and J usage is TRBJ1-2; no clear D gene. The germline gives CDR1 SGHRS, CDR2 YFSETQ. Trimming left V 0 bases short and J 8 bases short, with 11 bases between. CDR3 length: 13 amino acids. CDR3 nucleotide sequence: TGCGCCAGCAGCTTGGCCCCCCTTGGGGGCTACACCTTC. The encoded protein is CASSLAPLGGYTF.

J is TRBJ1-2 and V is TRBV12-3 or TRBV12-4; 7 nucleotides agree with TRBD1. The CDR3 loop spans 13 amino acids. V trimming: 3 bases; J trimming: 8 bases; junction bases outside the gene matches: 6. CDR3 sequence: CASSFGRGSGYTF. The CDR3 nucleotides are TGTGCCAGCAGTTTCGGCAGGGGGAGCGGCTACACCTTC.